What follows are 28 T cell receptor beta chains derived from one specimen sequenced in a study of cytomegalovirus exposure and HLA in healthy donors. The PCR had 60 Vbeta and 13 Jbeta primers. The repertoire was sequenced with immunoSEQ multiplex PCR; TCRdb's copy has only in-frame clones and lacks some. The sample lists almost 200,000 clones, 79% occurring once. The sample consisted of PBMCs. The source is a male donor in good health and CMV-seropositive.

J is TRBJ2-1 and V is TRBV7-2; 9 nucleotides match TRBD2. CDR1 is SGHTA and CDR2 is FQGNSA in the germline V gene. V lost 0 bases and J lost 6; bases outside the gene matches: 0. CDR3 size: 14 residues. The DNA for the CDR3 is TGTGCCAGCAGCTTAGCGACTAGCGGCAATGAGCAGTTCTTC. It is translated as CASSLATSGNEQFF.

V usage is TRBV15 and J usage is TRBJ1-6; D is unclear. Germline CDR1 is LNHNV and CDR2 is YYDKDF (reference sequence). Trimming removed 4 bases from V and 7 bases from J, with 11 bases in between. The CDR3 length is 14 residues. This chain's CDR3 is CATSTETSNSPLHF. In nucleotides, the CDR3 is TGTGCCACCAGCACCGAGACAAGCAATTCACCCCTCCACTTT.

The CDR3 bases are TGTGCCAGCAGCTTAAATCCGGGTCAGCCCCAGCATTTT. This translates into CASSLNPGQPQHF. The rearrangement uses TRBV7-9 and TRBJ1-5; D gene ambiguous. V lost 2 bases and J 6 bases, leaving 8 bases between the germline ends. The CDR3 covers 13 residues. Germline assignment: CDR1 SEHNR and CDR2 FQNEAQ (reference sequence).

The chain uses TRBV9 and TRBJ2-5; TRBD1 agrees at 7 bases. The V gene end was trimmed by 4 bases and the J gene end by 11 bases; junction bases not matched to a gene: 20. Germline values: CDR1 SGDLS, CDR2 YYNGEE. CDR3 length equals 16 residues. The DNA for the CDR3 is TGTGCCAGCAGCTATACTTCGACAGGGATTTCCGGTGAGCAGTACTTC. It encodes CASSYTSTGISGEQYF.

The CDR3 protein is CASSADPQGAGNQPQHF. In nucleotides, the CDR3 is TGTGCCAGCAGCGCAGACCCCCAGGGCGCCGGCAATCAGCCCCAGCATTTT. The chain uses TRBV9 and TRBJ1-5, with a possible D match to TRBD1 (5 bases). Trimming shortened V by 3 bases and J by 2 bases, and 18 bases separated the two germline ends. This CDR3 spans 17 amino acids. Germline assignment: CDR1 SGDLS and CDR2 YYNGEE.

The CDR3 DNA is TGTGCCAGCAGTAGCCCTAGCGGGAGTCAAGAGACCCAGTACTTC. It specifies CASSSPSGSQETQYF. The genes are TRBV7-6 and TRBJ2-5; 10 bases align to TRBD2. The CDR3 covers 15 residues. J was trimmed by 2 bases and V by 6 bases; bases with no gene match: 6. Looked up from germline, CDR1 is SGHVS and CDR2 is FNYEAQ.

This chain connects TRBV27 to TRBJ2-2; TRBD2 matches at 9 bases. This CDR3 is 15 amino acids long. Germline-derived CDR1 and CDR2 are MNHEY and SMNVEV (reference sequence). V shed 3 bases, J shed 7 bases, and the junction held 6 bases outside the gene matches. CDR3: CASSLRRGGYGELFF. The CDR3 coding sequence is TGTGCCAGCAGTTTGAGGCGGGGGGGCTACGGGGAGCTGTTTTTT.

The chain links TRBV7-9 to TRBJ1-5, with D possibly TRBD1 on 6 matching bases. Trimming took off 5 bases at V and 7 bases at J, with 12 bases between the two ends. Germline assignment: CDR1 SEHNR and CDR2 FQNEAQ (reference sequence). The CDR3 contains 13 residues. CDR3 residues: CASSTGQTQPQHF. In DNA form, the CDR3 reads TGTGCCAGCAGCACCGGACAGACCCAGCCCCAGCATTTT.

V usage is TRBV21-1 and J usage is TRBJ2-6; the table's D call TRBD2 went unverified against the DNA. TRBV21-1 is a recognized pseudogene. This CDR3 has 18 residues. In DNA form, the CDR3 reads TGTGCCAGCAGCAAAGTGCGGGGAGATAGGTCTGGGGCCAACGTCCTGACTTTC. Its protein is CASSKVRGDRSGANVLTF.

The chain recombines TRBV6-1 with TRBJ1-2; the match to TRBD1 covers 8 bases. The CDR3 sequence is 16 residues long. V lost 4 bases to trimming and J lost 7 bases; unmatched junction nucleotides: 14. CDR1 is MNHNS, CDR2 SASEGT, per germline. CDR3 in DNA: TGTGCCAGCAGTGGATACAGGGGGGAAAATCAGGGTGGCTACACCTTC. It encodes CASSGYRGENQGGYTF.

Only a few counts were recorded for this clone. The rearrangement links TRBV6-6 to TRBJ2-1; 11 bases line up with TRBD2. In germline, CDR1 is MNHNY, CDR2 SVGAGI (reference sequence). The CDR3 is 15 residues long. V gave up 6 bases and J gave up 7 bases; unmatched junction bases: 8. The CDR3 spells CASSSTSGSLNEQFF. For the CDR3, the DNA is TGTGCCAGCAGCTCAACTAGCGGGAGCCTGAATGAGCAGTTCTTC.

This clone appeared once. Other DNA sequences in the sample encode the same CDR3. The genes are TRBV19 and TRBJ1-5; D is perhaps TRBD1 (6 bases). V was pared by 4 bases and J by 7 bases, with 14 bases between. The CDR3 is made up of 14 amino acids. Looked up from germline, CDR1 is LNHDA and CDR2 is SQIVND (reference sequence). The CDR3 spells CASSTQGAGQPQHF. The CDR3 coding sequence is TGTGCCAGTAGTACACAGGGAGCCGGCCAGCCCCAGCATTTT.

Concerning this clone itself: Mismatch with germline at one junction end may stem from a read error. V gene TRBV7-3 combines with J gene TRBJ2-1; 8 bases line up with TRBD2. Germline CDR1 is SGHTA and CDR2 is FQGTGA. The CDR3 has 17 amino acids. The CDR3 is CSSSSTLSGGLYNEQFF. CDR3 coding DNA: TGTTCCAGCAGCTCGACGTTAAGCGGGGGCCTCTACAATGAGCAGTTCTTC. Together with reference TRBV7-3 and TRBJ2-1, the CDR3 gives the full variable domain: GAGVSQTPSNKVTEKGKYVELRCDPISGHTALYWYRQSLGQGPEFLIYFQGTGAADDSGLPNDRFFAVRPEGSVSTLKIQRTERGDSAVYLCSSSSTLSGGLYNEQFFGPGTRLTVL.

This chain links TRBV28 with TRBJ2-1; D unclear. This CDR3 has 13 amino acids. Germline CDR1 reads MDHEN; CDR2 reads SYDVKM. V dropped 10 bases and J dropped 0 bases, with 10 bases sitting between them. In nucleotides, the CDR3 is TGTGCCACGCTATTGTTCTCCTACAATGAGCAGTTCTTC. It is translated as CATLLFSYNEQFF.

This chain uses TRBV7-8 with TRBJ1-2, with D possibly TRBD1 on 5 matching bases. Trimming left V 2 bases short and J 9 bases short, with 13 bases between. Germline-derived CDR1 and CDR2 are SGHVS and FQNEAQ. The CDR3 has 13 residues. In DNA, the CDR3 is TGTGCCAGCAGCTTACCAGGGCTATTAAGCTACACCTTC. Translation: CASSLPGLLSYTF.

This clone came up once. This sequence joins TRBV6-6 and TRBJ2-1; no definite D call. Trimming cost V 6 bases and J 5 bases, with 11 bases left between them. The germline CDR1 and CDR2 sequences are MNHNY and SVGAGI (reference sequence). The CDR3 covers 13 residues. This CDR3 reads CASSLALNNEQFF. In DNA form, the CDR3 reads TGTGCCAGCAGCCTGGCCCTGAACAATGAGCAGTTCTTC.

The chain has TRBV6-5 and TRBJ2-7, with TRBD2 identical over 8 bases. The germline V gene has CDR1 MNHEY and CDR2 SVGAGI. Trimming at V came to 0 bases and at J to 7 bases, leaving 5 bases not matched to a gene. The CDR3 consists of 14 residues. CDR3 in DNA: TGTGCCAGCAGTTACTCTAGCGGGGAGAGGGAGCAGTACTTC. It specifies CASSYSSGEREQYF.

The chain's CDR3 is CASSRQGSSYNEQFF. The DNA for the CDR3 is TGTGCCAGCAGCCGACAGGGGAGCTCCTACAATGAGCAGTTCTTC. The chain employs TRBV6-6 and TRBJ2-1, with TRBD1 matching 8 bases. The germline V gene encodes CDR1 MNHNY and CDR2 SVGAGI (reference sequence). The CDR3 runs to 15 residues. V shed 6 bases and J 0 bases; nucleotides not matched to a gene: 4.

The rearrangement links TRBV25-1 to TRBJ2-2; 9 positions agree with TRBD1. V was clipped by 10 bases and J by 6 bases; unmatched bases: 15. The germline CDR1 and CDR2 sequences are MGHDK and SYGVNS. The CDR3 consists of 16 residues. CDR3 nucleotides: TGTGCCACCCGAGCCCCAGACAGGGGGATCGCCGGGGAGCTGTTTTTT. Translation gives CATRAPDRGIAGELFF.

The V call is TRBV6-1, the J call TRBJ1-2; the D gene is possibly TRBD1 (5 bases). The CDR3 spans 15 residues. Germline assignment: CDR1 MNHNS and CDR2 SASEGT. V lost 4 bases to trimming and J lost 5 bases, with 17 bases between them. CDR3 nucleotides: TGTGCCAGCAGTGTGGGACTGGAAAGTGCGTATGGCTACACCTTC. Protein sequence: CASSVGLESAYGYTF.

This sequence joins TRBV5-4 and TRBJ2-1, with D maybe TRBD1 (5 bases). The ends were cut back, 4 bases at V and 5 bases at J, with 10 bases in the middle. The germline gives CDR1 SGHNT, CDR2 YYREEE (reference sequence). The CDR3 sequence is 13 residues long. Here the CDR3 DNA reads TGTGCCAGCAGCAACTTACAGGACAATGAGCAGTTCTTC. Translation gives CASSNLQDNEQFF.

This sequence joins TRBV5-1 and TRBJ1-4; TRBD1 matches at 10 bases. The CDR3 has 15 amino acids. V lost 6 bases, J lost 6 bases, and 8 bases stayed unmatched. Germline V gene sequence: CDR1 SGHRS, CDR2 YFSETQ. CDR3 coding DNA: TGCGCCAGCAAGTCCCGACAGGGGGCAGATGAAAAACTGTTTTTT. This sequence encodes CASKSRQGADEKLFF.

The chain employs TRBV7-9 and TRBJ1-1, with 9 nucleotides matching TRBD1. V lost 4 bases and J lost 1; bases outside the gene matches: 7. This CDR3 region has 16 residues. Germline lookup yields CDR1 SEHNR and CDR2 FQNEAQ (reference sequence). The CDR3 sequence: CASSSFDRGGNTEAFF. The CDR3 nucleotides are TGTGCCAGCAGCTCTTTTGACAGGGGGGGGAACACTGAAGCTTTCTTT.

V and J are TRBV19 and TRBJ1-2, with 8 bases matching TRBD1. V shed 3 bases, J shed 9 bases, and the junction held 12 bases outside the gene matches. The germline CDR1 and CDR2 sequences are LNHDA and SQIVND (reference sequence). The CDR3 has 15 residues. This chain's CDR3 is CASSMLGRQGASYTF. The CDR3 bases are TGTGCCAGTAGTATGTTAGGTCGGCAGGGGGCAAGCTACACCTTC. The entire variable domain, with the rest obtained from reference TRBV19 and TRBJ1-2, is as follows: DGGITQSPKYLFRKEGQNVTLSCEQNLNHDAMYWYRQDPGQGLRLIYYSQIVNDFQKGDIAEGYSVSREKKESFPLTVTSAQKNPTAFYLCASSMLGRQGASYTFGSGTRLTVV.

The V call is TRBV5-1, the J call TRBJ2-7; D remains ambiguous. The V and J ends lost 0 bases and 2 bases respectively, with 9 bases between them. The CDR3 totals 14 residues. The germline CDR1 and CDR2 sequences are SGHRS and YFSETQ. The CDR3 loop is CASSLALEPYEQYF. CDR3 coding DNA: TGCGCCAGCAGCTTGGCCCTCGAGCCCTACGAGCAGTACTTC.

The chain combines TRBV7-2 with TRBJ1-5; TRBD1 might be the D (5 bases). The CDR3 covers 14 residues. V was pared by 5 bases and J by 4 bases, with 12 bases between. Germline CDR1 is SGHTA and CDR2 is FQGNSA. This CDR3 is CASSVFSGNQPQHF. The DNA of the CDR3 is TGTGCCAGCAGCGTTTTCTCAGGGAATCAGCCCCAGCATTTT. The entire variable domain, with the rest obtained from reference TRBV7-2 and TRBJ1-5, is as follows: GAGVSQSPSNKVTEKGKDVELRCDPISGHTALYWYRQSLGQGLEFLIYFQGNSAPDKSGLPSDRFSAERTGGSVSTLTIQRTQQEDSAVYLCASSVFSGNQPQHFGDGTRLSIL.

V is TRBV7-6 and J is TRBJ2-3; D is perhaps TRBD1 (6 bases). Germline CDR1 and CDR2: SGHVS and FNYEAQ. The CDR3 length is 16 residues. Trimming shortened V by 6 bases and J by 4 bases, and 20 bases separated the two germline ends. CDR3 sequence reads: CASRKGLQGLADTQYF. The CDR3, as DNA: TGTGCCAGCAGAAAGGGATTACAGGGCTTGGCAGATACGCAGTATTTT. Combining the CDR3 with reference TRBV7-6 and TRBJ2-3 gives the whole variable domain GAGVSQSPRYKVTKRGQDVALRCDPISGHVSLYWYRQALGQGPEFLTYFNYEAQQDKSGLPNDRFSAERPEGSISTLTIQRTEQRDSAMYRCASRKGLQGLADTQYFGPGTRLTVL.

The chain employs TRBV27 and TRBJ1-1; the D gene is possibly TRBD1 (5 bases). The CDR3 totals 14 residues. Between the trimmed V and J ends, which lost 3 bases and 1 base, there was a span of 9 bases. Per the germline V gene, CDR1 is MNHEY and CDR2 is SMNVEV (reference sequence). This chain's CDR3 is CASSFGQKNTEAFF. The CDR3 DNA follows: TGTGCCAGCAGTTTTGGACAAAAGAACACTGAAGCTTTCTTT.